A selection of T cell receptor delta chains follows, all from one sample in a study of delta chains in infants with herpesvirus infections. TCRdb re-called the RT-PCR reads using CATT. This table has several hundred delta-chain clones, over 35% appearing once. The material was peripheral blood, obtained at time point 3 of longitudinal follow-up. These receptors originate from a human donor who was a Ugandan infant, either HIV-exposed or HIV-unexposed (not recorded which). Both conserved end residues are part of each CDR3. D genes are given only for firm matches. Clone size appears in some rows only: once, few, many, or a class for an expanded clone.

TRDD3	TRDV1	TRDJ1	large	TGTGCTCTTGGGGAAAGGCGGATACGAGTACTGGGGGTAATAGGGAACACCGATAAACTCATCTTT	CALGERRIRVLGVIGNTDKLIF
TRDD3	TRAV29/DV5	TRDJ2	large	TGTGCAGCTCGTACTGGGGGCCCCGACAGCACACAACTCTTCTTT	CAARTGGPDSTQLFF
NA	TRDV1	TRDJ1	large	TGTGCTCTTGGGGAACTAGTGATAATTGGGGGTCCCTACACCGATAAACTCATCTTT	CALGELVIIGGPYTDKLIF
TRDD3	TRDV1	TRDJ1	medium-sized	TGTGCTCTTGGGGAAGCTAACGTGCCGCGGTCCTTCCTACCTGTACTGGGGGATACGCGCGGTTCCGATAAACTCATCTTT	CALGEANVPRSFLPVLGDTRGSDKLIF
TRDD3	TRDV1	TRDJ1	medium-sized	TGTGCTCTTGGGGAGCTCCTTTTGTGGGCCCCTATCGACTGGGGTGCGTTTAACACCGATAAACTCATCTTT	CALGELLLWAPIDWGAFNTDKLIF
TRDD3	TRDV1	TRDJ1	large	TGTGCTCTTGGGGAACTACGACTGGGGACATACGGCGATAAACTCATCTTT	CALGELRLGTYGDKLIF
TRDD3	TRDV2	TRDJ3	large	TGTGCCTGTGACAAAGTTTGGTACTGGGGGATACACGCCTGGGACACCCGACAGATGTTTTTC	CACDKVWYWGIHAWDTRQMFF
TRDD3	TRDV1	TRDJ1	NA	TGTGCTCTTGGGGACCCCCTACGACTGGGGGTTTACACCGATAAACTCATCTTT	CALGDPLRLGVYTDKLIF
TRDD3	TRDV1	TRDJ1	NA	TGTGCTCTTGGGGAACTGAAGTCCTCCCTACCCGCGGGGGATACCGATAAACTCATCTTT	CALGELKSSLPAGDTDKLIF
TRDD3	TRDV1	TRDJ1	few	TGTGCTCTTGGGGAACTATTGGGACCCCCCTGGGGGAGGACGCTAAGTTCCACCGATAAACTCATCTTT	CALGELLGPPWGRTLSSTDKLIF
TRDD3	TRDV1	TRDJ2	NA	TGTGCTATTGGGGAACGGTCCTACTGGGGGCTTTTGACAGCACAACTCTTCTTT	CAIGERSYWGLLTAQLFF
TRDD3	TRDV1	TRDJ1	large	TGTGCTCTTGGGGTCCCAACTGGGGGATACCTTCAGACCGATAAACTCATCTTT	CALGVPTGGYLQTDKLIF
NA	TRDV1	TRDJ1	large	TGTGCTCTTGGGGATACTACATTCCGGGGGAGCTCCATACTCGATAAACTCATCTTT	CALGDTTFRGSSILDKLIF
TRDD3	TRDV1	TRDJ1	NA	TGTGCTCTTGGGGATCCTTCCTCCCTACTGGGGGATAAGGCTAAACTCATCTTT	CALGDPSSLLGDKAKLIF
NA	TRDV1	TRDJ1	medium-sized	TGTGCTCTTGGGGAACTCCCCCAACCTTTCTTCCGGGCGTACACCGATAAACTCATCTTT	CALGELPQPFFRAYTDKLIF
TRDD3	TRDV1	TRDJ1	large	TGTGCTCTTGGGGAACGATGGTACTACTGGGGGATCACCGATAAACTCATCTTT	CALGERWYYWGITDKLIF
TRDD3	TRAV29/DV5	TRDJ1	large	TGTGCAGCAAGAGATGATTCCTCTCTGGGGGTATCGTACACCGATAAACTCATCTTT	CAARDDSSLGVSYTDKLIF
NA	TRDV1	TRDJ1	large	TGTGCTCTTGGGGAAATCTCCTACTGGAAACTCATCTTT	CALGEISYWKLIF
TRDD3	TRDV2	TRDJ3	large	TGTGCCTGTGACAGTACTGGGGGATACGAATCCTGGGACACCCGACAGATGTTTTTC	CACDSTGGYESWDTRQMFF
TRDD3	TRDV1	TRDJ1	large	TGTGCTCTTGGGGAAGGTCCTCTCTACTGGGGGATGCCCCCTCCGTACACCGATAAACTCATCTTT	CALGEGPLYWGMPPPYTDKLIF
TRDD3	TRDV1	TRDJ1	medium-sized	TGTGCTCTTGGGGAAAGCCGCCCTTTTCCTGTACTGGGGGTTGAGTACACCGATAAACTCATCTTT	CALGESRPFPVLGVEYTDKLIF
TRDD3	TRDV1	TRDJ1	large	TGTGCTCTTGGGGACTTCCGGGACTGGGGATACGAGGGGTATAAACTCATCTTT	CALGDFRDWGYEGYKLIF
TRDD3	TRDV1	TRDJ1	large	TGTGCTCTTGGGTCACCCTTCGTCCCCTATACTGGGGGATCCTACACCGATAAACTCATCTTT	CALGSPFVPYTGGSYTDKLIF
TRDD3	TRDV1	TRDJ1	large	TGTGCTCTTGGGGAACTAAGCGGTACTGGGGGATTGAGGGACACCGATAAACTCATCTTT	CALGELSGTGGLRDTDKLIF
TRDD3	TRDV1	TRDJ1	large	TGTGCTCTTGGGCTACATCGCGGTTTCGTTTGGGGGGGATACACCGATAAACTCATCTTT	CALGLHRGFVWGGYTDKLIF
TRDD3	TRDV1	TRDJ1	large	TGTGCTCTTGGGAACTCCCCTCGGCCTTATTTACTGGGGGATACGGTCCCCAAACTCATCTTT	CALGNSPRPYLLGDTVPKLIF
TRDD3	TRAV14/DV4	TRDJ1	large	TGTGCAATGAGAGAGCCTGCCTTCCTACGGTACTGGGGGATACGCCTCACCGATAAACTCATCTTT	CAMREPAFLRYWGIRLTDKLIF
NA	TRDV1	TRDJ1	large	TGTGCTCTTGGGGAAGATTCCTTGCCTACCCTACTAAACCTTCATAAACTCATCTTT	CALGEDSLPTLLNLHKLIF
TRDD3	TRDV1	TRDJ1	NA	TGTGCTCTTGGGGAACTAGGCCCTCCGGTACTGGGGGATTTAATCCTCAGGACCGATAAACTCATCTTT	CALGELGPPVLGDLILRTDKLIF
NA	TRDV2	TRDJ3	large	TGTGCCTGTGACACCCACTGGGCGGCTAGCTCCTGGGACACCCGACAGATGTTTTTC	CACDTHWAASSWDTRQMFF
TRDD3	TRDV1	TRDJ1	NA	TGTGCCCTTGGGGAAGCACCTGCTGGGGGCCAGTACACCGATAAACTCATCTTT	CALGEAPAGGQYTDKLIF
TRDD3	TRAV38-2/DV8	TRDJ1	large	TGTGCTTATAGTGAGGTAGTGCCCTGGGGGATACTAGGGGACACCGATAAACTCATCTTT	CAYSEVVPWGILGDTDKLIF
TRDD3	TRDV2	TRDJ3	large	TGTGCCTGTGACACGCTGGGGGATACGCGGTCCTGGGACACCCGACAGATGTTTTTC	CACDTLGDTRSWDTRQMFF
NA	TRDV1	TRDJ3	large	TGTGCTCTTGCCCCGGTCAAGTTTGGGGTACTAAAGTGGGACACCCGACAGATGTTTTTC	CALAPVKFGVLKWDTRQMFF
TRDD3	TRDV1	TRDJ4	medium-sized	TGTGCTCTTGGTCCTGATGGGGGATCCAGACCCCTGATCTTT	CALGPDGGSRPLIF
TRDD3	TRDV1	TRDJ1	large	TGTGCTCTTGGGTCTCCCCACGTCCCATGGGGGACGCTTTACACCGATAAACTCATCTTT	CALGSPHVPWGTLYTDKLIF
TRDD3	TRDV1	TRDJ1	large	TGTGCTCTTGGCCACTGGAGGTACTGGGGGTTTTCCCCCAACGATAAACTCATCTTT	CALGHWRYWGFSPNDKLIF
TRDD2	TRDV1	TRDJ2	large	TGTGCTCTTGGGGATCGGCCTTCCTACGGTTTGGATACCCCTCCTTTGACAGCACAACTCTTCTTT	CALGDRPSYGLDTPPLTAQLFF
TRDD3	TRDV1	TRDJ1	NA	TGTGCTCTTGGGGAACTCCTCCTCCTCGGGTGGGGGATACGCGCGGTAACCGATAAACTCATCTTT	CALGELLLLGWGIRAVTDKLIF
TRDD3	TRDV1	TRDJ4	medium-sized	TGTGCTCTTGGGGAACTTGCTGGGGGATCCCACCTGCGGGTCAGACCCCTGATCTTT	CALGELAGGSHLRVRPLIF
TRDD3	TRDV1	TRDJ1	medium-sized	TGTGCTCTTGGGGAACCAAGGGACTGGGGGATAAAGAGCACCGATAAACTCATCTTT	CALGEPRDWGIKSTDKLIF